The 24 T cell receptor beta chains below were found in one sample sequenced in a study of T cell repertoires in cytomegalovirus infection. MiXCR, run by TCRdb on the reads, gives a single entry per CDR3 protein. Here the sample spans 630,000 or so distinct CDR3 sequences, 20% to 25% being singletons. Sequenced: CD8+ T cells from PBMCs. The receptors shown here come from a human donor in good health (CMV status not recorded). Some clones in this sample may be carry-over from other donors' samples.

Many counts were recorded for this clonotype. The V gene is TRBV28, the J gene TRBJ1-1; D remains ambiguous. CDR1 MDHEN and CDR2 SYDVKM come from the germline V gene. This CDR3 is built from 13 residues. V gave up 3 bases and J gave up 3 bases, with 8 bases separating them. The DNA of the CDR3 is TGTGCCAGCAGTTTCCCAGAGGACACTGAAGCTTTCTTT. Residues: CASSFPEDTEAFF. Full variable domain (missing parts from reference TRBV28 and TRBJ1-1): DVKVTQSSRYLVKRTGEKVFLECVQDMDHENMFWYRQDPGLGLRLIYFSYDVKMKEKGDIPEGYSVSREKKERFSLILESASTNQTSMYLCASSFPEDTEAFFGQGTRLTVV.

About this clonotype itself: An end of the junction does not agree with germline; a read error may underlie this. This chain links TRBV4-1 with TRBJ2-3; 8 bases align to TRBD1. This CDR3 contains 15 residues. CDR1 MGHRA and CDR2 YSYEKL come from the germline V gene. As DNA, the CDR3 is TGTGCCAGCAGCCACGGGACAGGCGTATTAGATACGCAGTATTTT. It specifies CASSHGTGVLDTQYF.

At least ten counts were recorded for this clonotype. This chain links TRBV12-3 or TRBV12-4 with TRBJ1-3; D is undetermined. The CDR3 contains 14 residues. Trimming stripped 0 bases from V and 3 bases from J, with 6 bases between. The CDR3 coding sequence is TGTGCCAGCAGTTTAGCGCCCCGTGGAAACACCATATATTTT. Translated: CASSLAPRGNTIYF.

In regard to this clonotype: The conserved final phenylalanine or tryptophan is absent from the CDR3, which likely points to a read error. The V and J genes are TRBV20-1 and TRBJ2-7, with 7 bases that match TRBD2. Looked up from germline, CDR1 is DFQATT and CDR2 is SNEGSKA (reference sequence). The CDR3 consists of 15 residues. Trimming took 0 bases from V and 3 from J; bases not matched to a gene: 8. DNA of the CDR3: TGCAGTGCTAGAGAGGCCAGCGGGGAGGTCTACGAGCAGTACATC. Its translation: CSAREASGEVYEQYI.

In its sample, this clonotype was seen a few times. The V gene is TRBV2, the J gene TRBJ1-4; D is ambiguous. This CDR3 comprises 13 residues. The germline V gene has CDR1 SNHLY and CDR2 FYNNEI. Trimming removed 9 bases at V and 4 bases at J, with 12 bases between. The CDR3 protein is CARHSGVNEKLFF. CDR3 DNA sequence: TGTGCCAGACATTCCGGAGTTAATGAAAAACTGTTTTTT.

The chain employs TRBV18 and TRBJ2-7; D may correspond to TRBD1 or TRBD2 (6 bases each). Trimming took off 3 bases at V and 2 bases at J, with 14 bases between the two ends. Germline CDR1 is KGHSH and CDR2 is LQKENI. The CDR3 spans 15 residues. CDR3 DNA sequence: TGTGCCAGCTCACCGCTAAGGGGGGCGGCCTACGAGCAGTACTTC. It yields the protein CASSPLRGAAYEQYF.

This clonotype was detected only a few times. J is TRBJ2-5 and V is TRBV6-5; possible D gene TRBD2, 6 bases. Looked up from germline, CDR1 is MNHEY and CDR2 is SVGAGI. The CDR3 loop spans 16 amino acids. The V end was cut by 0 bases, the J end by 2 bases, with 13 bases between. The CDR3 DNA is TGTGCCAGCAGTTACTCACGGCTAGCGTTACAAGAGACCCAGTACTTC. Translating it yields CASSYSRLALQETQYF.

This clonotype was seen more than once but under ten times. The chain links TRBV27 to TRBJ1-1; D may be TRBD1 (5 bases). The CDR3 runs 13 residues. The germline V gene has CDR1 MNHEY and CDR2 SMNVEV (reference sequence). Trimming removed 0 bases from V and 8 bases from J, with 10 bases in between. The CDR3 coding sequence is TGTGCCAGCAGTTTATCTCGACAGACGGAAGCTTTCTTT. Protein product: CASSLSRQTEAFF.

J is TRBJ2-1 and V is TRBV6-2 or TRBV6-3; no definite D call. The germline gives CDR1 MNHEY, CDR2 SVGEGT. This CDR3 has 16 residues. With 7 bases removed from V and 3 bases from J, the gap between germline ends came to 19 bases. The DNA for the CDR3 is TGTGCCAGCACCCTAGGCAGTCAGGATGTCTACAATGAGCAGTTCTTC. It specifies CASTLGSQDVYNEQFF.

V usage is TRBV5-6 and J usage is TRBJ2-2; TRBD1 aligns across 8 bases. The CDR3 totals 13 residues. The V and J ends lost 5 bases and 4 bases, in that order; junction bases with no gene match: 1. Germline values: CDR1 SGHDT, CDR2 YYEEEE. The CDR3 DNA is TGTGCCAGCAGAACAGGGGGCACCGGGGAGCTGTTTTTT. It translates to CASRTGGTGELFF.

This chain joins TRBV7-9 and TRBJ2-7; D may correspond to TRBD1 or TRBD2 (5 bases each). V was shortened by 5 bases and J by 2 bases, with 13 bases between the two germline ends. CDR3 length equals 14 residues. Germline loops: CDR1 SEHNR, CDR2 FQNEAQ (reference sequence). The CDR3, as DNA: TGTGCCAGCAGCGAACCGGGACGGACCTACGAGCAGTACTTC. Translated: CASSEPGRTYEQYF.

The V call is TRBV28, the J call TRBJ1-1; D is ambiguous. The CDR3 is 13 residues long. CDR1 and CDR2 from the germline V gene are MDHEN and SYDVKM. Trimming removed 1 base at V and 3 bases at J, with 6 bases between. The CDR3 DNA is TGTGCCAGCAGTTTATTCAGGTACACTGAAGCTTTCTTT. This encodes CASSLFRYTEAFF.

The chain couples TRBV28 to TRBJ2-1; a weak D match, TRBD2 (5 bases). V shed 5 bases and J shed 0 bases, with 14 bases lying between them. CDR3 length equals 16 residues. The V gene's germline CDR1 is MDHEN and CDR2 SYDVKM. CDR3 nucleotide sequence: TGTGCCAGCAGTGGGAGAGGGCTTAGCTCCTACAATGAGCAGTTCTTC. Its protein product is CASSGRGLSSYNEQFF.

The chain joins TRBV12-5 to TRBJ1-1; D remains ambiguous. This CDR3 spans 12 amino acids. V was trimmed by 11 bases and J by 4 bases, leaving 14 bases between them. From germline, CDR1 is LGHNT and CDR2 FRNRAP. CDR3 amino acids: CARTRGSTEAFF. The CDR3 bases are TGTGCTCGAACGAGAGGGAGCACTGAAGCTTTCTTT.

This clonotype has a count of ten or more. For the CDR3, the DNA is TGTGCCAGCAGCCCAAATTCATTCTACGAGCAGTACTTC. Translated, it gives CASSPNSFYEQYF. The chain is built from TRBV7-6 and TRBJ2-7; no clear D gene. From germline, CDR1 is SGHVS and CDR2 FNYEAQ. This CDR3 region has 13 residues. The V and J ends lost 5 bases and 3 bases respectively, with 11 bases between them.

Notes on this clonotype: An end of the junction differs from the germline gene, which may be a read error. CDR3 residues: CASSIDGRENTEAFF. The CDR3 coding sequence is TGTGCCAGTAGTATCGACGGGAGAGAGAACACGGAAGCTTTCTTT. The chain employs TRBV19 and TRBJ1-1; no firm D call. Germline loops: CDR1 LNHDA, CDR2 SQIVND (reference sequence). The CDR3 has 15 residues.

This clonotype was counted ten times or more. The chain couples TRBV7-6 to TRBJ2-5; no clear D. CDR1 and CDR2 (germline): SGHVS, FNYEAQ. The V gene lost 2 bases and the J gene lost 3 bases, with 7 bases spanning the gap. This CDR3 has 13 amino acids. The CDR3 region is CASSLNEEETQYF. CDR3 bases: TGTGCCAGCAGCTTAAACGAGGAAGAGACCCAGTACTTC.

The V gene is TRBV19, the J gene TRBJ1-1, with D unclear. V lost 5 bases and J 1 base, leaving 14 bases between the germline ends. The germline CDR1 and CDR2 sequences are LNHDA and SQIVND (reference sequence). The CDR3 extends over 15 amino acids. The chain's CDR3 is CASSLLRKANTEAFF. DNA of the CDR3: TGTGCCAGTAGTCTCCTCCGAAAAGCGAACACTGAAGCTTTCTTT.

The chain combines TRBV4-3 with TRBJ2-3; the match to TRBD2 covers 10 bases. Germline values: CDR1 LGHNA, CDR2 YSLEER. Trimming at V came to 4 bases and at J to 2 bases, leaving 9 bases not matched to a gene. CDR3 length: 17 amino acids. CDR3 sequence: CASSLNPLAGFTDTQYF. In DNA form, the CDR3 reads TGCGCCAGCAGCCTAAACCCACTAGCGGGGTTCACAGATACGCAGTATTTT.

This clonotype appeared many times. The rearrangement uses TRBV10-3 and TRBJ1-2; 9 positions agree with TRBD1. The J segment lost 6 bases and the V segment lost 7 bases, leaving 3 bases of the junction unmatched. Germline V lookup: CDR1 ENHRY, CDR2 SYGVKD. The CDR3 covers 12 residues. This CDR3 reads CAIIGTGNGYTF. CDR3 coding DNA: TGTGCCATCATAGGGACAGGGAATGGCTACACCTTC.

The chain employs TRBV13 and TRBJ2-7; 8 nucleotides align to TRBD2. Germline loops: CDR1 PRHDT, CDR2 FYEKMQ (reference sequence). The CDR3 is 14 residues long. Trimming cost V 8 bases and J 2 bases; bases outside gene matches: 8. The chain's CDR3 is CASSGSGGPYEQYF. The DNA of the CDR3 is TGTGCCAGCTCGGGGAGCGGGGGACCCTACGAGCAGTACTTC.

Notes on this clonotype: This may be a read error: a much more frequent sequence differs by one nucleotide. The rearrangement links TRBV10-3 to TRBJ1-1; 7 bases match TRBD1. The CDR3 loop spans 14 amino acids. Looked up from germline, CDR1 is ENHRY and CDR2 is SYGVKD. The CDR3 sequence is CAISESGTDTDAFF. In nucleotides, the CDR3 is TGTGCCATCAGTGAGTCCGGGACAGACACTGATGCTTTCTTT.

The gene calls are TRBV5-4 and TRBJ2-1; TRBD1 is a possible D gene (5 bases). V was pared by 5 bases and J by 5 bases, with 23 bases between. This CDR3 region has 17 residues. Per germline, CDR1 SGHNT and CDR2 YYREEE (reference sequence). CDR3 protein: CASRTILQAELNNEQFF. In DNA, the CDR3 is TGTGCCAGCAGGACAATTTTACAGGCTGAATTAAACAATGAGCAGTTCTTC.

The CDR3 coding sequence is TGTGCCAGCAGCTTGGCAAGGGGTAGGGGTGAAAAACTGTTTTTT. It specifies CASSLARGRGEKLFF. The chain couples TRBV5-6 to TRBJ1-4, with D maybe TRBD1 (5 bases). Per germline, CDR1 SGHDT and CDR2 YYEEEE. Trimming left V 0 bases short and J 7 bases short, with 13 bases between. This CDR3 is built from 15 residues.